The present T cell receptor beta chain was sequenced within a study of T cells in Graves' hyperthyroidism and ophthalmopathy. Study-level results: A 13 V-J model separated ophthalmopathy from stable hyperthyroidism. The model forecast ophthalmopathy, anticipating it by a median around 6.5 months before onset. Blood also contained most expanded thyroid clonotypes above 0.001.

The CDR3 has 14 residues. V shed 6 bases and J 4 bases; nucleotides not matched to a gene: 8. From germline, CDR1 is SNHLY and CDR2 FYNNEI. TCR beta CDR3 region amplification was performed from RNA transcripts. The primer set for the first-round RT-PCR of the TCR CDR3 was HTBI. TCRdb fed the multiplex PCR reads into MiXCR, producing one record per CDR3 protein. Of some 350,000 distinct CDR3 sequences in the sample, roughly 15% were seen once. Ten or more counts support this clonotype. What it binds is unknown. Inclusion characteristics of ophthalmopathy patients comprised a Clinical Activity Score of at least 3, a NOSPECS grade of at least 4, and duration under 3 months.

J is TRBJ1-1 and V is TRBV2; 7 bases fit TRBD1. The sequence was obtained from a woman aged 40 to 55 with Graves' ophthalmopathy. The sequencing sample was made of blood. CDR3 coding DNA: TGTGCCAGCAGCGGACAGGCAGAGGGCACTGAAGCTTTCTTT. Translation gives CASSGQAEGTEAFF.